This record covers a single T cell receptor (beta chain). Generated by immunoSEQ multiplex PCR, the TCRdb table keeps only in-frame clones and is missing some. The sample contains tens of thousands of clones, roughly 84% of which appear only once. This sample stems from a study of PD-L1 blockade in urothelial cancer. The overall study: Blood samples had a median of approximately 150,000 T cells, more than 65,000 unique TCRs, and clonality 0.08 to 0.085.

As for time point: pretreatment peripheral blood. CDR1 is LNHDA, CDR2 SQIVND, per germline (reference sequence). Losses at the gene ends were 3 bases for V and 8 bases for J; bases not matched to a gene: 13. This CDR3 is built from 16 residues. This TCR was sampled from a woman in her 70s with urothelial cancer. The chain recombines TRBV19 with TRBJ1-5, with TRBD1 matching 7 bases. Sequenced here: PBMCs, sampled around atezolizumab (anti-PD-L1) treatment. The CDR3 sequence: CASSIPDRAPREPQHF. DNA for the CDR3: TGTGCCAGTAGTATCCCAGACAGGGCCCCTAGGGAGCCCCAGCATTTT.